These T cell receptor beta chains were read from a single sample in a study of blood T cells in healthy people across ages. TCRdb independently ran MiXCR on the 5' RACE reads; one entry per CDR3 protein. This sample has 1.2 million to 1.5 million distinct CDR3 sequences, with approximately 38% found just once. The sample consisted of blood. The source of these receptors is a woman aged 18-29 years in good health. CDR3s include the opening cysteine and the closing phenylalanine or tryptophan. Each record gives: V gene, D gene, clone size, J gene, CDR3 DNA, CDR3 protein. A D gene is named only where the DNA matches it firmly. Size values are once, few and many counts, or a class for expanded clones, and some rows have none.

v_gene: TRBV21-1; d_gene: .; abundance: few; j_gene: TRBJ2-3; CDR3nt: TGTGCCAGCAGCAATTGCCCCCGACAGGACTGCACAGATACGCAGTATTTT; CDR3aa: CASSNCPRQDCTDTQYF
v_gene: TRBV7-2; d_gene: TRBD2; abundance: .; j_gene: TRBJ2-3; CDR3nt: TGTGCCAGCCGCGGGGGGGTCCAACAGCCAGATACGCAGTATTTT; CDR3aa: CASRGGVQQPDTQYF
v_gene: TRBV5-5; d_gene: .; abundance: few; j_gene: TRBJ2-1; CDR3nt: TGTGCCAGCAGCTTGGACGGTATAAGGGACAATGAGCAGTTCTTC; CDR3aa: CASSLDGIRDNEQFF
v_gene: TRBV3-1; d_gene: .; abundance: few; j_gene: TRBJ2-7; CDR3nt: TGTGCCAGCAGCCAATCCATTTCCTACGAGCAGTACTTC; CDR3aa: CASSQSISYEQYF
v_gene: TRBV2; d_gene: .; abundance: .; j_gene: TRBJ2-1; CDR3nt: TGTGCCAGCAGTGGAATTAGCCCCTACAATGAGCAGTTCTTC; CDR3aa: CASSGISPYNEQFF
v_gene: TRBV4-1; d_gene: .; abundance: few; j_gene: TRBJ2-1; CDR3nt: TGCGCCAGCAGCCATTACGGGACTAATGAGCAGTTCTTC; CDR3aa: CASSHYGTNEQFF
v_gene: TRBV6-5; d_gene: .; abundance: .; j_gene: TRBJ1-2; CDR3nt: TGTGCCAGCGGTCCAGGGGTCGGCTACACCTTC; CDR3aa: CASGPGVGYTF
v_gene: TRBV4-1; d_gene: .; abundance: few; j_gene: TRBJ1-4; CDR3nt: TGCGCCAGCAGCCCGCGGGACGCAGATGAAAAACTGTTTTTT; CDR3aa: CASSPRDADEKLFF
v_gene: TRBV14; d_gene: TRBD2; abundance: .; j_gene: TRBJ2-2; CDR3nt: TGTGCCAGCAGCCATCAACGTGCTAGCGGAAACACCGGGGAGCTGTTTTTT; CDR3aa: CASSHQRASGNTGELFF
v_gene: TRBV7-2; d_gene: .; abundance: .; j_gene: TRBJ2-5; CDR3nt: TGTGCCAGCAGCTCGGACGGTTTGGGGGAGACCCAGTACTTC; CDR3aa: CASSSDGLGETQYF
v_gene: TRBV30; d_gene: .; abundance: .; j_gene: TRBJ1-1; CDR3nt: TGTGCCTGGAGTGTTGGACACGGGAACACTGAAGCTTTCTTT; CDR3aa: CAWSVGHGNTEAFF
v_gene: TRBV4-1; d_gene: .; abundance: once; j_gene: TRBJ2-7; CDR3nt: TGCGCCAGCAGCCCCAGGGACTCCAGCTTAGAGGCCCAGTACTTC; CDR3aa: CASSPRDSSLEAQYF
v_gene: TRBV30; d_gene: .; abundance: .; j_gene: TRBJ2-5; CDR3nt: TGTGCCTGGAGTGTCCGTTTGGTCCAGTACTTC; CDR3aa: CAWSVRLVQYF
v_gene: TRBV29-1; d_gene: .; abundance: .; j_gene: TRBJ2-2; CDR3nt: TGCAGCGTTGTGGTGGAGAACACCGGGGAGCTGTTTTTT; CDR3aa: CSVVVENTGELFF
v_gene: TRBV6-5; d_gene: .; abundance: few; j_gene: TRBJ2-3; CDR3nt: TGTGCCAGCAGTTCTTGGGATACGCAGTATTTT; CDR3aa: CASSSWDTQYF
v_gene: TRBV7-9; d_gene: .; abundance: .; j_gene: TRBJ2-4; CDR3nt: TGTGCCAGCAGCTTGGGGGGGGGCCCCTACAAAAACATTCAGTACTTC; CDR3aa: CASSLGGGPYKNIQYF
v_gene: TRBV2; d_gene: .; abundance: many; j_gene: TRBJ2-1; CDR3nt: TGTGCCAGCAGCGCCGACAGATACAATGAGCAGTTCTTC; CDR3aa: CASSADRYNEQFF
v_gene: TRBV5-1; d_gene: TRBD1; abundance: few; j_gene: TRBJ1-1; CDR3nt: TGCGCCAGCAGCTTGGCCAGGGGGACAGTCAACACTGAAGCTTTCTTT; CDR3aa: CASSLARGTVNTEAFF
v_gene: TRBV12-3/TRBV12-4; d_gene: .; abundance: .; j_gene: TRBJ2-7; CDR3nt: TGTGCCAGCACTCGGGACGGCACCTACAATGAGCAGTACTTC; CDR3aa: CASTRDGTYNEQYF
v_gene: TRBV27; d_gene: .; abundance: few; j_gene: TRBJ2-7; CDR3nt: TGTGCCAGCAGTTTTCGGGGGGCGCCGACGTACGAGCAGTACTTC; CDR3aa: CASSFRGAPTYEQYF
v_gene: TRBV4-1; d_gene: .; abundance: .; j_gene: TRBJ1-6; CDR3nt: TGCGCCAGCAGCCAAGACCCCCAGGGGAGAAATTCACCCCTCCACTTT; CDR3aa: CASSQDPQGRNSPLHF
v_gene: TRBV4-1; d_gene: .; abundance: many; j_gene: TRBJ2-7; CDR3nt: TGCGCCAGCAGCCAAGAAATCTCATGGGAAGGTGATTTCTCCTACGAGCAGTACTTC; CDR3aa: CASSQEISWEGDFSYEQYF
v_gene: TRBV20-1; d_gene: .; abundance: many; j_gene: TRBJ2-7; CDR3nt: TGCAGTGCTGGATCCTACGAGCAGTACTTC; CDR3aa: CSAGSYEQYF
v_gene: TRBV27; d_gene: .; abundance: .; j_gene: TRBJ2-7; CDR3nt: TGTGCCAGCAGTTTATCCTCCGGATTCCCCTACGAGCAGTACTTC; CDR3aa: CASSLSSGFPYEQYF
v_gene: TRBV7-8; d_gene: TRBD1; abundance: once; j_gene: TRBJ2-2; CDR3nt: TGTGCCAGCAGCGAGCGGACAGGGGCCGGGGAGCTGTTTTTT; CDR3aa: CASSERTGAGELFF
v_gene: TRBV27; d_gene: .; abundance: .; j_gene: TRBJ2-7; CDR3nt: TGTGCCAGCAGGGGACGGGGGTCAACCTACGAGCAGTACTTC; CDR3aa: CASRGRGSTYEQYF
v_gene: TRBV3-1; d_gene: TRBD1; abundance: .; j_gene: TRBJ1-2; CDR3nt: TGTGCCAGCAGCCAACGGGACAGGGGTGGCTATGGCTACACCTTC; CDR3aa: CASSQRDRGGYGYTF
v_gene: TRBV4-2; d_gene: TRBD2; abundance: .; j_gene: TRBJ2-7; CDR3nt: TGTGCCAGCAGCCAACCGGGACTAGCGGAAAGCTCCTACGAGCAGTACTTC; CDR3aa: CASSQPGLAESSYEQYF
v_gene: TRBV7-3; d_gene: .; abundance: few; j_gene: TRBJ1-1; CDR3nt: TGTGCCAGCAGCGTAACGCAGGATGGGGAAGCTTTCTTT; CDR3aa: CASSVTQDGEAFF
v_gene: TRBV20-1; d_gene: .; abundance: .; j_gene: TRBJ2-1; CDR3nt: TGCAGTGCTACCTTACCGGCGGAAACCTACAATGAGCAGTTCTTC; CDR3aa: CSATLPAETYNEQFF
v_gene: TRBV29-1; d_gene: TRBD1; abundance: few; j_gene: TRBJ2-7; CDR3nt: TGCAGCGCCGGGGGGGACAGGGGCGAGCAGTACTTC; CDR3aa: CSAGGDRGEQYF
v_gene: TRBV5-1; d_gene: TRBD1; abundance: few; j_gene: TRBJ2-7; CDR3nt: TGCGCCAGCAGCTTGGGGGACAGGTACAATGAGCAGTACTTC; CDR3aa: CASSLGDRYNEQYF
v_gene: TRBV4-1; d_gene: .; abundance: .; j_gene: TRBJ1-5; CDR3nt: TGCGCCAGCAGTCCAAGTGAAGTAAATCAGCCCCAGCATTTT; CDR3aa: CASSPSEVNQPQHF
v_gene: TRBV5-5; d_gene: .; abundance: .; j_gene: TRBJ2-5; CDR3nt: TGTGCCAGCAGCGGGGACGGTAATGAGCAGTACTTC; CDR3aa: CASSGDGNEQYF
v_gene: TRBV20-1; d_gene: .; abundance: many; j_gene: TRBJ2-7; CDR3nt: TGCAGTGCTAGAGATCCGGCGTCAGCGGAGGACGAGCAGTACTTC; CDR3aa: CSARDPASAEDEQYF
v_gene: TRBV5-1; d_gene: TRBD2; abundance: many; j_gene: TRBJ2-5; CDR3nt: TGCGCCAGCAGTCTCGGGGGGTACCAAGAGACCCAGTACTTC; CDR3aa: CASSLGGYQETQYF
v_gene: TRBV5-6; d_gene: .; abundance: .; j_gene: TRBJ1-2; CDR3nt: TGTGCCAGCAGCCTCGGGACGGTCCCTAACTATGGCTACACCTTC; CDR3aa: CASSLGTVPNYGYTF
v_gene: TRBV20-1; d_gene: TRBD1; abundance: .; j_gene: TRBJ1-2; CDR3nt: TGCAGTGCGCCACCTCGGGACAGGGTTGAGAGCAATGGCTACACCTTC; CDR3aa: CSAPPRDRVESNGYTF
v_gene: TRBV6-5; d_gene: .; abundance: .; j_gene: TRBJ2-7; CDR3nt: TGTGCCAGCAGTCCCGACAGGATCAACTACAATGAGCAGTACTTC; CDR3aa: CASSPDRINYNEQYF
v_gene: TRBV27; d_gene: .; abundance: .; j_gene: TRBJ1-1; CDR3nt: TGTGCCAGCAGTTCCACGTGCTTAGGGAACACTGAAACTTTCTTT; CDR3aa: CASSSTCLGNTETFF
v_gene: TRBV6-5; d_gene: .; abundance: .; j_gene: TRBJ2-3; CDR3nt: TGTGCCAGTCACCGGGCCCTGAGCACAGATACGCAGTATTTT; CDR3aa: CASHRALSTDTQYF
v_gene: TRBV20-1; d_gene: .; abundance: .; j_gene: TRBJ2-5; CDR3nt: TGCAGTGCTAGGGCGGACGCAGAAGAGACCCAGTACTTC; CDR3aa: CSARADAEETQYF
v_gene: TRBV12-3/TRBV12-4; d_gene: .; abundance: few; j_gene: TRBJ2-7; CDR3nt: TGTGCCAGCAGTATTAGCGGCCAGGACAATGAGCAGTACTTC; CDR3aa: CASSISGQDNEQYF